This T cell receptor beta chain was captured in a study of blood T cell repertoires in COVID-19. Trimming cost V 7 bases and J 6 bases, with 12 bases left between them. Germline CDR1 is DFQATT and CDR2 is SNEGSKA (reference sequence). The CDR3 extends over 11 amino acids. Assay used: immunoSEQ multiplex PCR; TCRdb lists only in-frame clones, some missing. The sample lists 200,000 to 250,000 clones; 65% to 90% were seen once. This clonotype was obtained from a woman between 40 and 55 years old with acute COVID-19. The chain carries TRBV20-1 and TRBJ1-2; D uncertain. Sequencing was done on a sample of PBMCs or T cells enriched from blood (not recorded which). The CDR3 reads CSVRRLHGYTF. For the CDR3, the DNA is TGCAGTGTCCGGAGGTTGCATGGCTACACCTTC.